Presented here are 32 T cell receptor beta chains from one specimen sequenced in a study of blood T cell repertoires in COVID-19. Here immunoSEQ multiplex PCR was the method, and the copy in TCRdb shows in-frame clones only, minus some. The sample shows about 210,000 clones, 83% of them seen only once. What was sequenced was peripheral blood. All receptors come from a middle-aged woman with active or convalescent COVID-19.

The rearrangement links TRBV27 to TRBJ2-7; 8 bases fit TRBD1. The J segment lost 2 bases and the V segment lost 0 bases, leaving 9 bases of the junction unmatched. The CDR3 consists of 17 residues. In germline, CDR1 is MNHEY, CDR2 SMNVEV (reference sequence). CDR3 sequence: CASSLSSPGTGPYEQYF. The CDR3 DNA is TGTGCCAGCAGTTTATCGTCCCCCGGGACAGGCCCCTACGAGCAGTACTTC.

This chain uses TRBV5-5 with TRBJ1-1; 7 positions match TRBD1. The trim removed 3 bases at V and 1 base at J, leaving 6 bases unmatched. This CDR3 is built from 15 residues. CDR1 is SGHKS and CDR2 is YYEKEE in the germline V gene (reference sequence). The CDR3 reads CASSSAGQKNTEAFF. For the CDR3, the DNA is TGTGCCAGCAGCTCGGCGGGACAGAAGAACACTGAAGCTTTCTTT.

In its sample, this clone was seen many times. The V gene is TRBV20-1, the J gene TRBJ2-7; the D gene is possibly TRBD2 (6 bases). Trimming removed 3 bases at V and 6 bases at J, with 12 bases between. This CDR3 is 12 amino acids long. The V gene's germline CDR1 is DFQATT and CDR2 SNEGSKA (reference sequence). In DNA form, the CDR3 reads TGCAGTGCTAGTTGGAGGGCTGGCGAGCAGTACTTC. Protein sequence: CSASWRAGEQYF.

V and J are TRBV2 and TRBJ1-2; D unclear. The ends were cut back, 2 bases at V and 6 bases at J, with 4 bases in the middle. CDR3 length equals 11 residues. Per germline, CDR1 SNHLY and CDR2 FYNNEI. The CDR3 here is CASSEWHGYTF. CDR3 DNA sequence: TGTGCCAGCAGTGAATGGCATGGCTACACCTTC.

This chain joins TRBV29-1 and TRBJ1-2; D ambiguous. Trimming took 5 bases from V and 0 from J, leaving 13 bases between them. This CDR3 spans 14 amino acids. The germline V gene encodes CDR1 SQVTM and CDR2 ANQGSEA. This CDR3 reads CSVSLELTNYGYTF. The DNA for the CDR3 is TGCAGCGTTTCCCTCGAGTTAACTAACTATGGCTACACCTTC.

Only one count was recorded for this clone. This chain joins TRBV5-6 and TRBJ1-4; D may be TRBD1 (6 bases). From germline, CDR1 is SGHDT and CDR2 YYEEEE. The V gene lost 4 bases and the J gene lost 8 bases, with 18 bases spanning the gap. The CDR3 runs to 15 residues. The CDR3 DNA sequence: TGTGCCAGCAGCCTCCTCAGGGGAGATGGCGAAAAACTGTTTTTT. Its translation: CASSLLRGDGEKLFF.

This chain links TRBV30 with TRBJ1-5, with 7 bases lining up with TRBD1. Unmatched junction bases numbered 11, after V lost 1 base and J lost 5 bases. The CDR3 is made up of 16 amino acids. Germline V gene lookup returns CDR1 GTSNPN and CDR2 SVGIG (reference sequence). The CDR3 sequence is CAWSEDGTGVYQPQHF. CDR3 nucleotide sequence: TGTGCCTGGAGTGAAGATGGCACAGGGGTTTATCAGCCCCAGCATTTT.

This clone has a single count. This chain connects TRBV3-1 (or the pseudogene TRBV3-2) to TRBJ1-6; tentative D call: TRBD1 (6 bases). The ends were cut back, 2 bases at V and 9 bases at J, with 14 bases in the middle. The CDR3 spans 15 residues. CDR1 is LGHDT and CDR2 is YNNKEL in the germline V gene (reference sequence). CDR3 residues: CASSQPGVNSSPLHF. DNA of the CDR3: TGTGCCAGCAGCCAACCAGGGGTAAATAGTTCACCCCTCCACTTT.

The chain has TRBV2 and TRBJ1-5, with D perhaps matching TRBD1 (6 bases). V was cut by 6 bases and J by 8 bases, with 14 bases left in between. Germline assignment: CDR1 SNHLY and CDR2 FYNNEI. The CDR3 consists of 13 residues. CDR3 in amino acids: CASRGGEIKPQHF. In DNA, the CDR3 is TGTGCCAGCAGAGGGGGAGAGATTAAGCCCCAGCATTTT.

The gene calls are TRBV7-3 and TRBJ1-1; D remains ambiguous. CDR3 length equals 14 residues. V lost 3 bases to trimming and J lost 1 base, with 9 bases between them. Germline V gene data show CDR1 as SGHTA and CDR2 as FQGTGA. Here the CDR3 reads CASSFGQPNTEAFF. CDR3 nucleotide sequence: TGTGCCAGCAGCTTTGGGCAGCCGAACACTGAAGCTTTCTTT.

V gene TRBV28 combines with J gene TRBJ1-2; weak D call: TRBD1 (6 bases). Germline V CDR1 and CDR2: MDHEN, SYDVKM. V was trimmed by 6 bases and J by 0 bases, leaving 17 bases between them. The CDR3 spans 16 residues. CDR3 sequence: CASSPPGVRANYGYTF. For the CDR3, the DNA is TGTGCCAGCAGCCCTCCAGGGGTAAGGGCTAACTATGGCTACACCTTC.

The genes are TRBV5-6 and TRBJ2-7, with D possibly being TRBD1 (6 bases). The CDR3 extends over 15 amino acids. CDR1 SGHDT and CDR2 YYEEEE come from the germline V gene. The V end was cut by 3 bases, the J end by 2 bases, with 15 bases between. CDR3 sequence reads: CASSSPSTGPYEQYF. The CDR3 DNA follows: TGTGCCAGCAGCTCCCCGTCGACAGGCCCCTACGAGCAGTACTTC.

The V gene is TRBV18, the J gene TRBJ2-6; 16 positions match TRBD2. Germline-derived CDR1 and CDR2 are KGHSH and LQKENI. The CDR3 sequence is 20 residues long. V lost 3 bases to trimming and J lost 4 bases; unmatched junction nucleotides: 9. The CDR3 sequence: CASSPQGLAGGPWGANVLTF. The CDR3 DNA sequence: TGTGCCAGCTCACCGCAGGGACTAGCGGGAGGGCCATGGGGGGCCAACGTCCTGACTTTC.

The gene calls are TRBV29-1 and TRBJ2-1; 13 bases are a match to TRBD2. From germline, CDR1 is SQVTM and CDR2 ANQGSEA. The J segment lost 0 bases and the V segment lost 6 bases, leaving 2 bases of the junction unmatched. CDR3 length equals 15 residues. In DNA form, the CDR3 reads TGCAGCGTCAGGACTAGCGGGAGCTCCTACAATGAGCAGTTCTTC. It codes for CSVRTSGSSYNEQFF.

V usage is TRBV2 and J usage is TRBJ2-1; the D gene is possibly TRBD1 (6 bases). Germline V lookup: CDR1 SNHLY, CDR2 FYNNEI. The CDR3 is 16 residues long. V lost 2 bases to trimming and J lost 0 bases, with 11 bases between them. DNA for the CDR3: TGTGCCAGCAGTGAATGGGGGCTTAGCTCCTACAATGAGCAGTTCTTC. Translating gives CASSEWGLSSYNEQFF.

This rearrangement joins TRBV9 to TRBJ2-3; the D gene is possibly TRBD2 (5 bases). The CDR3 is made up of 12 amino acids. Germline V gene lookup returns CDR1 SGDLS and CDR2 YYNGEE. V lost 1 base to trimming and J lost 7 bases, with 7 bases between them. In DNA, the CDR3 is TGTGCCAGCAGCGTAAGCGGACATACGCAGTATTTT. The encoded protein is CASSVSGHTQYF.

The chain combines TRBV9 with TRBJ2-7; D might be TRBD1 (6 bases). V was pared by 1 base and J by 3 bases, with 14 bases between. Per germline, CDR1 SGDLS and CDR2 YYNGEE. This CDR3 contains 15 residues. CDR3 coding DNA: TGTGCCAGCAGCGTATCGGGAATAGGGGGCTACGAGCAGTACTTC. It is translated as CASSVSGIGGYEQYF. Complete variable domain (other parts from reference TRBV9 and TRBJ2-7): DSGVTQTPKHLITATGQRVTLRCSPRSGDLSVYWYQQSLDQGLQFLIQYYNGEERAKGNILERFSAQQFPDLHSELNLSSLELGDSALYFCASSVSGIGGYEQYFGPGTRLTVT.

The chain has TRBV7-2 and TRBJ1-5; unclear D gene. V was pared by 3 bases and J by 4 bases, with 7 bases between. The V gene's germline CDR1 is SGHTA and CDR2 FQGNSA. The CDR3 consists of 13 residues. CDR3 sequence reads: CASSLTPNQPQHF. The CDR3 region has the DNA TGTGCCAGCAGCTTGACACCGAATCAGCCCCAGCATTTT.

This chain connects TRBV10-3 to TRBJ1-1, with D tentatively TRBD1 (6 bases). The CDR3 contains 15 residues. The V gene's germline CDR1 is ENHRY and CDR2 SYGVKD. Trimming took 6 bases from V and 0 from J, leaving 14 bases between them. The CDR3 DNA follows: TGTGCCATCAGCGGCGGACAGACTATGAACACTGAAGCTTTCTTT. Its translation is CAISGGQTMNTEAFF.

The CDR3 nucleotides read TGTGCCAGCAGCCAGGGTAATGGACAGCCCCAGCATTTT. Its translation is CASSQGNGQPQHF. This chain connects TRBV6-6 to TRBJ1-5, with a possible D match to TRBD1 (5 bases). Germline CDR1 reads MNHNY; CDR2 reads SVGAGI (reference sequence). This CDR3 comprises 13 residues. Trimming took 6 bases from V and 7 from J, leaving 13 bases between them.

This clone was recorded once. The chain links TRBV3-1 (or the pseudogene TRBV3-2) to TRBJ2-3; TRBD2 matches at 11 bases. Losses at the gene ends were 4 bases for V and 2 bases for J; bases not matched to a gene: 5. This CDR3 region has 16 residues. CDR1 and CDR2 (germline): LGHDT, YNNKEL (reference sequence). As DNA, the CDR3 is TGTGCCAGCAGCCTAGGGACTAGCGGTAACACAGATACGCAGTATTTT. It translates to CASSLGTSGNTDTQYF.

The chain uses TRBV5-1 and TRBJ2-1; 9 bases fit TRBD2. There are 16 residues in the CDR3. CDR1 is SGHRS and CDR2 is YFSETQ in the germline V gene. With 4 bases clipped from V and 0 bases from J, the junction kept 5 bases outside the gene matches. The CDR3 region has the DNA TGCGCCAGCAGCGGAAGCGGGGGGAGCTCCTACAATGAGCAGTTCTTC. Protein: CASSGSGGSSYNEQFF.

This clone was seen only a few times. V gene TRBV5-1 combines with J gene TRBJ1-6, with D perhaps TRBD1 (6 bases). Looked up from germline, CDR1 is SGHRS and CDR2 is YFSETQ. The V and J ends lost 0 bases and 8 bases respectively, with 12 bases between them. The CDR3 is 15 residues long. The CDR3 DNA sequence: TGCGCCAGCAGCTTGGAGGGCAGGGGTGATTCACCCCTCCACTTT. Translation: CASSLEGRGDSPLHF.

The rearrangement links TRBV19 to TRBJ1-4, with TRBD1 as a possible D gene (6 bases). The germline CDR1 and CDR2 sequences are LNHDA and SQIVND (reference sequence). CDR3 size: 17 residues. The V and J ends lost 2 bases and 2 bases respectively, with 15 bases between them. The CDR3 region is CASSISDRTATNEKLFF. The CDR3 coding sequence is TGTGCCAGTAGTATATCCGACAGGACTGCGACTAATGAAAAACTGTTTTTT. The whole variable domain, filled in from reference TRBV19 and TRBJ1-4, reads DGGITQSPKYLFRKEGQNVTLSCEQNLNHDAMYWYRQDPGQGLRLIYYSQIVNDFQKGDIAEGYSVSREKKESFPLTVTSAQKNPTAFYLCASSISDRTATNEKLFFGSGTQLSVL.

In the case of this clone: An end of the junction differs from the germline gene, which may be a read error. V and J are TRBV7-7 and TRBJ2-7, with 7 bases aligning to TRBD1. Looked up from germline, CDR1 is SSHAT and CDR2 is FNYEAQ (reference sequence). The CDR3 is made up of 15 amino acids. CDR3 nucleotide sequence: TGTGCTAGCAGCAAAGCGACAGGGTCATCCTACGAGCAGTACTTC. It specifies CASSKATGSSYEQYF.

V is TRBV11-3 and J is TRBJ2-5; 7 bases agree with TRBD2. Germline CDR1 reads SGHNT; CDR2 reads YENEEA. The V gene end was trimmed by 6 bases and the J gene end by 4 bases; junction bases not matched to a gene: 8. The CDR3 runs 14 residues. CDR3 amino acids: CASRRKGRAETQYF. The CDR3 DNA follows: TGTGCCAGCAGACGCAAGGGGAGGGCAGAGACCCAGTACTTC.

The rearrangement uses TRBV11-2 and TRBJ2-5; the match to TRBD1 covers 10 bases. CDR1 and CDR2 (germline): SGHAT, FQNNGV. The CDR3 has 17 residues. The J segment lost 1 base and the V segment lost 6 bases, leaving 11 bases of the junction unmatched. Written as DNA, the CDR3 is TGTGCCAGCAGTCTATTTACCGGGACAGGGGTCCAAGAGACCCAGTACTTC. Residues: CASSLFTGTGVQETQYF.

CDR3 nucleotides: TGTGCCACCAGTGACCCCGGGACAGGGAGTGAGACCCAGTACTTC. Translating it yields CATSDPGTGSETQYF. The chain is built from TRBV24-1 and TRBJ2-5; 9 bases match TRBD1. With V trimmed by 4 bases and J by 5 bases, 7 bases remained unmatched. CDR1 and CDR2 from the germline V gene are KGHDR and SFDVKD. The CDR3 has 15 residues.

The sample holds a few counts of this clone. The CDR3 DNA reads as TGTGCCAGCAGAGATACGGGTAACTATGGCTACACCTTC. This encodes CASRDTGNYGYTF. The chain recombines TRBV12-3 or TRBV12-4 with TRBJ1-2, with D unclear. The CDR3 has 13 amino acids. Trimming removed 6 bases at V and 1 base at J, with 9 bases between.

The CDR3 bases are TGTGCCAGCAGCCAGGGACAGGTGGACACCGGGGAGCTGTTTTTT. Translated, it gives CASSQGQVDTGELFF. This chain links TRBV3-1 (or the pseudogene TRBV3-2) with TRBJ2-2; TRBD1 matches at 8 bases. The ends lost 3 bases at V and 3 bases at J; junction bases unmatched: 3. In germline, CDR1 is LGHDT, CDR2 YNNKEL (reference sequence). The CDR3 loop spans 15 amino acids.

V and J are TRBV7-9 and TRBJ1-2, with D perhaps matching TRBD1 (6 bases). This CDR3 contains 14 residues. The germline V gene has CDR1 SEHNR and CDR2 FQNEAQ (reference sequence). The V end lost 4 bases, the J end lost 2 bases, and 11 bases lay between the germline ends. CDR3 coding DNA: TGTGCCAGCAGCTGGGGGGGGCTGAACTATGGCTACACCTTC. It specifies CASSWGGLNYGYTF.

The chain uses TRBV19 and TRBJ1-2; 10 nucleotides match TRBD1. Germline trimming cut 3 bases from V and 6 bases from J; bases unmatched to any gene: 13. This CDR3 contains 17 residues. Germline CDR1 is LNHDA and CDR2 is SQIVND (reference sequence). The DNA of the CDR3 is TGTGCCAGTAGTATTGGACAGGGGGTTCACCTTTCGCATGGCTACACCTTC. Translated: CASSIGQGVHLSHGYTF. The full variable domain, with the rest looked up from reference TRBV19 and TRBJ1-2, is DGGITQSPKYLFRKEGQNVTLSCEQNLNHDAMYWYRQDPGQGLRLIYYSQIVNDFQKGDIAEGYSVSREKKESFPLTVTSAQKNPTAFYLCASSIGQGVHLSHGYTFGSGTRLTVV.